The 16 T cell receptor beta chains listed next were all sequenced from one sample in a study of blood T cell repertoires in COVID-19. Sequenced by immunoSEQ multiplex PCR; TCRdb stores in-frame clones only, minus some. Of 110,000 to 150,000 clones in the sample, 80% were seen once. Sequenced input: peripheral blood. Receptor source: a woman aged 50 to 60 with acute or convalescent COVID-19.

J is TRBJ1-5 and V is TRBV18; D call uncertain. V gave up 0 bases and J gave up 5 bases, with 11 bases separating them. The CDR3 length is 15 residues. Germline CDR1 KGHSH, CDR2 LQKENI. CDR3 residues: CASSPPGGYDQPQHF. CDR3 coding DNA: TGTGCCAGCTCACCACCGGGCGGGTACGATCAGCCCCAGCATTTT.

The chain recombines TRBV7-2 with TRBJ2-7; D possibly corresponds to TRBD1 (5 bases). Germline V gene lookup returns CDR1 SGHTA and CDR2 FQGNSA. The germline V and J ends were trimmed by 2 bases and 2 bases, with 13 bases remaining between them. The CDR3 extends over 15 amino acids. In nucleotides, the CDR3 is TGTGCCAGCAGCTTACAGGGCGGTGTGGCCTACGAGCAGTACTTC. Its protein product is CASSLQGGVAYEQYF.

This clone was found many times. The rearrangement joins TRBV15 to TRBJ1-6; TRBD1 matches at 10 bases. Germline V gene lookup returns CDR1 LNHNV and CDR2 YYDKDF (reference sequence). This CDR3 is 17 amino acids long. J gave up 5 bases and V 0 bases, and 4 bases lay outside the gene matches. Here the CDR3 reads CATSREIGTGDNSPLHF. The CDR3 DNA is TGTGCCACCAGCAGAGAGATCGGGACAGGGGATAATTCACCCCTCCACTTT.

This clone was observed a handful of times. The CDR3 protein is CASSLEAGQHEKLFF. The CDR3 region has the DNA TGTGCCAGCAGTTTGGAGGCAGGCCAGCATGAAAAACTGTTTTTT. The rearrangement uses TRBV27 and TRBJ1-4; D remains unclear. Trimming cost V 3 bases and J 6 bases, with 14 bases left between them. Looked up from germline, CDR1 is MNHEY and CDR2 is SMNVEV (reference sequence). There are 15 residues in the CDR3. The whole variable domain, filled in from reference TRBV27 and TRBJ1-4, reads EAQVTQNPRYLITVTGKKLTVTCSQNMNHEYMSWYRQDPGLGLRQIYYSMNVEVTDKGDVPEGYKVSRKEKRNFPLILESPSPNQTSLYFCASSLEAGQHEKLFFGSGTQLSVL.

This clone is a singleton in its sample. The CDR3 DNA sequence: TGCGCCAGCAGCTTGGGTTGGGGCTCCTCTGGAAACACCATATATTTT. It yields the protein CASSLGWGSSGNTIYF. The rearrangement joins TRBV5-1 to TRBJ1-3, with D maybe TRBD1 (5 bases). V lost 0 bases and J 0 bases, leaving 10 bases between the germline ends. The length of the CDR3 is 16 residues. The germline CDR1 and CDR2 sequences are SGHRS and YFSETQ.

The gene calls are TRBV6-2 or TRBV6-3 and TRBJ1-6; 7 positions agree with TRBD1. In germline, CDR1 is MNHEY, CDR2 SVGEGT. CDR3 length: 14 residues. The trim removed 5 bases at V and 10 bases at J, leaving 8 bases unmatched. The CDR3 DNA is TGTGCCAGCAGTCTCGGGACAGTTGGATCACCCCTCCACTTT. Amino acid sequence: CASSLGTVGSPLHF.

Worth noting for this clone: The sample holds other DNA sequences that translate to the same CDR3. V usage is TRBV4-1 and J usage is TRBJ2-3; D uncertain. The CDR3 totals 12 residues. The ends were cut back, 0 bases at V and 6 bases at J, with 4 bases in the middle. Germline V gene sequence: CDR1 MGHRA, CDR2 YSYEKL. CDR3 region: CASSQDRDTQYF. The DNA of the CDR3 is TGCGCCAGCAGCCAAGATCGGGATACGCAGTATTTT.

This chain links TRBV3-1 (or the pseudogene TRBV3-2) with TRBJ1-4; maybe TRBD1 (6 bases). This CDR3 spans 15 amino acids. Germline lookup yields CDR1 LGHDT and CDR2 YNNKEL (reference sequence). Trimming took off 1 base at V and 8 bases at J, with 14 bases between the two ends. CDR3 coding DNA: TGTGCCAGCAGCCAAGTCGCGCAGGGGTCAGAAAAACTGTTTTTT. Residues: CASSQVAQGSEKLFF.

The J gene is TRBJ2-7, the V gene TRBV7-6, with unresolved D. Trimming pared 4 bases from V and 5 bases from J, leaving 9 bases between. The length of the CDR3 is 12 residues. The germline gives CDR1 SGHVS, CDR2 FNYEAQ. CDR3 sequence: CASSYTEDEQYF. In DNA form, the CDR3 reads TGTGCCAGCAGCTATACAGAAGACGAGCAGTACTTC.

This sequence joins TRBV6-5 and TRBJ2-7; 15 positions agree with TRBD2. J lost 4 bases, V lost 2 bases, and 3 bases had no gene match. The germline CDR1 and CDR2 sequences are MNHEY and SVGAGI. This CDR3 is 16 amino acids long. This CDR3 is CASSYGLAGGPYEQYF. CDR3 bases: TGTGCCAGCAGTTACGGACTAGCGGGGGGGCCTTACGAGCAGTACTTC.

V and J are TRBV28 and TRBJ1-6; D possibly corresponds to TRBD1 (6 bases). Germline V gene lookup returns CDR1 MDHEN and CDR2 SYDVKM. The CDR3 consists of 15 residues. Trimming removed 5 bases from V and 2 bases from J, with 10 bases in between. CDR3 protein: CASSGGGPYNSPLHF. As DNA, the CDR3 is TGTGCCAGCAGTGGGGGGGGGCCCTATAATTCACCCCTCCACTTT. Drawing the rest from reference TRBV28 and TRBJ1-6, the complete variable domain is DVKVTQSSRYLVKRTGEKVFLECVQDMDHENMFWYRQDPGLGLRLIYFSYDVKMKEKGDIPEGYSVSREKKERFSLILESASTNQTSMYLCASSGGGPYNSPLHFGNGTRLTVT.

The V gene is TRBV11-2, the J gene TRBJ1-1, with D maybe TRBD1 (5 bases). Trimming shortened V by 4 bases and J by 2 bases, and 11 bases separated the two germline ends. CDR3 length equals 14 residues. Germline V CDR1 and CDR2: SGHAT, FQNNGV. The CDR3 nucleotides read TGTGCCAGCAGCTCACAGGTGGAAAACACTGAAGCTTTCTTT. Protein: CASSSQVENTEAFF.

The rearrangement joins TRBV6-5 to TRBJ1-2; a possible D gene is TRBD1 (6 bases). The length of the CDR3 is 13 residues. V gave up 10 bases and J gave up 4 bases, with 16 bases separating them. The germline V gene encodes CDR1 MNHEY and CDR2 SVGAGI. The CDR3 here is CATNNGQIYGYTF. In DNA, the CDR3 is TGTGCCACCAACAACGGACAGATCTATGGCTACACCTTC.

This chain connects TRBV27 to TRBJ2-7; maybe TRBD1 (5 bases). Trimming took 8 bases from V and 1 from J, leaving 18 bases between them. CDR3 length equals 15 residues. The germline V gene encodes CDR1 MNHEY and CDR2 SMNVEV (reference sequence). As DNA, the CDR3 is TGTGCCAGCCGGCGACAGATTGGCCCATCCTACGAGCAGTACTTC. Translating it yields CASRRQIGPSYEQYF.

This chain uses TRBV7-2 with TRBJ2-2, with D unclear. The CDR3 is 12 residues long. The germline V gene has CDR1 SGHTA and CDR2 FQGNSA. V lost 4 bases, J lost 6 bases, and 6 bases lay in between. The CDR3, as DNA: TGTGCCAGCAGCTACCAGTCCGGGGAGCTGTTTTTT. Translated, it gives CASSYQSGELFF. Full variable domain (missing parts from reference TRBV7-2 and TRBJ2-2): GAGVSQSPSNKVTEKGKDVELRCDPISGHTALYWYRQSLGQGLEFLIYFQGNSAPDKSGLPSDRFSAERTGGSVSTLTIQRTQQEDSAVYLCASSYQSGELFFGEGSRLTVL.

The V gene is TRBV7-8, the J gene TRBJ1-2, with D tentatively TRBD1 (6 bases). The CDR3 consists of 13 residues. V was cut by 8 bases and J by 6 bases, with 16 bases left in between. Looked up from germline, CDR1 is SGHVS and CDR2 is FQNEAQ. Written as DNA, the CDR3 is TGTGCCAGCGCAAACCGGGACACCCATGGCTACACCTTC. Translation gives CASANRDTHGYTF. Using reference TRBV7-8 and TRBJ1-2 for the parts outside the CDR3, the full variable domain is GAGVSQSPRYKVAKRGQDVALRCDPISGHVSLFWYQQALGQGPEFLTYFQNEAQLDKSGLPSDRFFAERPEGSVSTLKIQRTQQEDSAVYLCASANRDTHGYTFGSGTRLTVV.